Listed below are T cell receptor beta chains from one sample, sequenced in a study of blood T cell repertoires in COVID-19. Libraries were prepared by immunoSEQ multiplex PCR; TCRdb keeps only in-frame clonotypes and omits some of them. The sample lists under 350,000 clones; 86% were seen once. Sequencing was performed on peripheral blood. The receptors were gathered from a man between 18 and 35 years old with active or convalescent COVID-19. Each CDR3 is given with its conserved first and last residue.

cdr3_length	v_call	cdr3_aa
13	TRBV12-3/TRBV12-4	CASSHGGTDTQYF
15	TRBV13	CASSGRGTGLAEAFF
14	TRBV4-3	CASSQDAGGDEQFF
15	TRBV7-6	CASSFTGSSYNEQFF
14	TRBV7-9	CASSLEQHTGELFF
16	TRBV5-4	CASSLGQGVSGNTIYF
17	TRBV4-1	CASSQKFLALGPDTQYF
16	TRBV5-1	CASSRGTGGGPETQYF
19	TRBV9	CASSALSTRSPFFGDTQYF
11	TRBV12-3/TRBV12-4	CASRKTSEQFF